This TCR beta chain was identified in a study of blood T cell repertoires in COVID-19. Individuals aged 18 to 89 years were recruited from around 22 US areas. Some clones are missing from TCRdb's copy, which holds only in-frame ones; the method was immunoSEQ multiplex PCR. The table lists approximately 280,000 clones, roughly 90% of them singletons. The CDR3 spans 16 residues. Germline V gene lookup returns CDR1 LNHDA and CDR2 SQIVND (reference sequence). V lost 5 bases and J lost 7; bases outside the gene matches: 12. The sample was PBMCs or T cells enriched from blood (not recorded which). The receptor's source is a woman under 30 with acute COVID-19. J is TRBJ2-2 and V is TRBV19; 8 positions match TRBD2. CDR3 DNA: TGTGCCAGTAGTCTAAGTTCCGGGAGGGTGCACGGGGAGCTGTTTTTT. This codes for CASSLSSGRVHGELFF.